Presented here are 22 T cell receptor beta chains from one specimen sequenced in a study of sequential checkpoint blockade in melanoma. Assay used: immunoSEQ multiplex PCR; TCRdb lists only in-frame clones, some missing. The data show 3,000 to 3,500 clones, 20% to 25% seen once. Treatment given: randomized to nivolumab then ipilimumab (arm A) or the reverse (arm B). The source was tumor tissue (inferred from file names), collected from a patient given nivolumab and ipilimumab in sequence. The receptor source for this set is a human patient with melanoma. Some clones in this sample may be carry-over from other donors' samples.

V is TRBV30 and J is TRBJ1-1; D gene ambiguous. Germline lookup yields CDR1 GTSNPN and CDR2 SVGIG (reference sequence). Trimming removed 6 bases from V and 6 bases from J, with 14 bases in between. The CDR3 is made up of 12 amino acids. This chain's CDR3 is CACLKEVPEAFF. CDR3 nucleotides: TGTGCCTGCCTGAAGGAAGTCCCTGAAGCTTTCTTT.

This clone was counted a few times. The CDR3 sequence: CATQQGREQYF. The CDR3 nucleotides read TGTGCCACCCAACAGGGACGCGAGCAGTACTTC. This rearrangement joins TRBV6-7 to TRBJ2-7, with D maybe TRBD1 (6 bases). TRBV6-7 qualifies as an ORF whose function is uncertain. The CDR3 is 11 residues long. The ends were cut back, 10 bases at V and 6 bases at J, with 13 bases in the middle.

The chain links TRBV18 to TRBJ1-5; D is possibly TRBD1 (6 bases). With 4 bases removed from V and 8 bases from J, the gap between germline ends came to 15 bases. This CDR3 is built from 14 residues. In germline, CDR1 is KGHSH, CDR2 LQKENI. CDR3 coding DNA: TGTGCCAGCTCACAGGACAGTCGGTGGGAGCCCCAGCATTTT. Amino acid sequence: CASSQDSRWEPQHF.

This rearrangement joins TRBV4-1 to TRBJ1-5; no definite D call. Germline V gene lookup returns CDR1 MGHRA and CDR2 YSYEKL. CDR3 length equals 14 residues. Trimming removed 2 bases from V and 3 bases from J, with 8 bases in between. CDR3 in DNA: TGCGCCAGCAGCCAACGGGAAGCCAATCAGCCCCAGCATTTT. Protein product: CASSQREANQPQHF.

The V call is TRBV6-8, the J call TRBJ1-1; no clear D. Trimming took 7 bases from V and 0 from J, leaving 9 bases between them. The CDR3 is made up of 13 amino acids. The germline gives CDR1 MNHGY, CDR2 SAAAGT. The CDR3 sequence: CASTLDLNTEAFF. The CDR3 coding sequence is TGTGCCAGCACCCTGGACTTGAACACTGAAGCTTTCTTT.

CDR3 in amino acids: CATSTSDRGGAETQYF. As DNA, the CDR3 is TGTGCCACCAGCACCTCCGACAGGGGAGGGGCCGAGACCCAGTACTTC. The chain recombines TRBV15 with TRBJ2-5, with a tentative D call TRBD1 (8 bases). Trimming cost V 4 bases and J 5 bases, with 20 bases left between them. Germline assignment: CDR1 LNHNV and CDR2 YYDKDF (reference sequence). The CDR3 is 16 residues long.

The chain has TRBV15 and TRBJ2-1, with 13 bases lining up with TRBD2. The J segment lost 5 bases and the V segment lost 6 bases, leaving 4 bases of the junction unmatched. The CDR3 has 15 residues. Germline loops: CDR1 LNHNV, CDR2 YYDKDF (reference sequence). CDR3 amino acids: CATRNGLAGDNEQFF. Here the CDR3 DNA reads TGTGCCACCAGAAATGGACTAGCGGGGGACAATGAGCAGTTCTTC. The full variable domain, completed using reference TRBV15 and TRBJ2-1, is DAMVIQNPRYQVTQFGKPVTLSCSQTLNHNVMYWYQQKSSQAPKLLFHYYDKDFNNEADTPDNFQSRRPNTSFCFLDIRSPGLGDTAMYLCATRNGLAGDNEQFFGPGTRLTVL.

The V gene is TRBV10-2, the J gene TRBJ2-1, with 15 bases lining up with TRBD2. V dropped 3 bases and J dropped 0; count of bases not matched to a gene: 9. CDR1 and CDR2 from the germline V gene are WSHSY and SAAADI. The CDR3 has 20 amino acids. CDR3 in DNA: TGCGCCAGCAGTGAATGGGGACTAGCGGGGGGCTCCAGCTCCTACAATGAGCAGTTCTTC. Translation gives CASSEWGLAGGSSSYNEQFF.

This clone showed up just a few times. The chain combines TRBV18 with TRBJ2-2; the match to TRBD1 covers 7 bases. Germline V lookup: CDR1 KGHSH, CDR2 LQKENI. The trim removed 2 bases at V and 5 bases at J, leaving 5 bases unmatched. CDR3 length: 15 residues. The chain's CDR3 is CASSPYDRATGELFF. In DNA, the CDR3 is TGTGCCAGCTCACCATACGACAGGGCGACCGGGGAGCTGTTTTTT.

This chain joins TRBV5-1 and TRBJ2-7, with D possibly being TRBD2 (6 bases). From germline, CDR1 is SGHRS and CDR2 YFSETQ. This CDR3 has 14 amino acids. V lost 3 bases, J lost 5 bases, and 15 bases lay in between. CDR3 DNA sequence: TGCGCCAGCAGCTGGGGGGAGAGGACCCACGAGCAGTACTTC. Amino acids: CASSWGERTHEQYF.

This clone occurred a few times. The chain joins TRBV6-8 to TRBJ1-5; TRBD1 aligns across 8 bases. Germline CDR1 MNHGY, CDR2 SAAAGT. J gave up 1 base and V 6 bases, and 5 bases lay outside the gene matches. This CDR3 has 15 residues. Here the CDR3 reads CASSPTGGSNQPQHF. The CDR3 DNA follows: TGTGCCAGCAGCCCCACAGGGGGGAGCAATCAGCCCCAGCATTTT.

This clone was picked up a small number of times. The chain carries TRBV19 and TRBJ2-2; perhaps D is TRBD1 or TRBD2 (5 bases each). V was cut by 1 base and J by 9 bases, with 12 bases left in between. This CDR3 has 14 amino acids. Germline V CDR1 and CDR2: LNHDA, SQIVND (reference sequence). The CDR3 nucleotides read TGTGCCAGTAGTATAGGTGGGGGAGTTCGGGAGCTGTTTTTT. Amino acids: CASSIGGGVRELFF.

This clone is medium-sized by share. The J gene is TRBJ2-2, the V gene TRBV11-3; D is unclear. Germline lookup yields CDR1 SGHNT and CDR2 YENEEA. Trimming cost V 5 bases and J 0 bases, with 7 bases left between them. The CDR3 runs 14 residues. CDR3 in amino acids: CASSPRTNTGELFF. In DNA, the CDR3 is TGTGCCAGCAGCCCCAGGACGAACACCGGGGAGCTGTTTTTT. The variable domain in full, with the rest retrieved from reference TRBV11-3 and TRBJ2-2, is EAGVVQSPRYKIIEKKQPVAFWCNPISGHNTLYWYLQNLGQGPELLIRYENEEAVDDSQLPKDRFSAERLKGVDSTLKIQPAELGDSAVYLCASSPRTNTGELFFGEGSRLTVL.

The chain carries TRBV18 and TRBJ2-2, with unresolved D. The CDR3 sequence is 15 residues long. Germline CDR1 and CDR2: KGHSH and LQKENI. Trimming removed 2 bases at V and 5 bases at J, with 12 bases between. The CDR3 sequence: CASSPEDDGTGELFF. CDR3 sequence (DNA): TGTGCCAGCTCACCAGAAGACGACGGGACCGGGGAGCTGTTTTTT. The whole variable domain, filled in from reference TRBV18 and TRBJ2-2, reads NAGVMQNPRHLVRRRGQEARLRCSPMKGHSHVYWYRQLPEEGLKFMVYLQKENIIDESGMPKERFSAEFPKEGPSILRIQQVVRGDSAAYFCASSPEDDGTGELFFGEGSRLTVL.

This clone turned up a few times. CDR3 residues: CASSQELAGAYEQYF. CDR3 nucleotide sequence: TGCGCCAGCAGCCAAGAGCTAGCGGGGGCCTACGAGCAGTACTTC. V is TRBV23-1 and J is TRBJ2-7; 10 bases agree with TRBD2. TRBV23-1 qualifies as an ORF whose function is uncertain. V dropped 6 bases and J dropped 2; count of bases not matched to a gene: 7. This CDR3 spans 15 amino acids.

This chain joins TRBV11-3 and TRBJ2-1; TRBD2 agrees at 11 bases. The J segment lost 5 bases and the V segment lost 3 bases, leaving 6 bases of the junction unmatched. CDR3 length: 16 residues. Germline CDR1 reads SGHNT; CDR2 reads YENEEA. CDR3 sequence: CASSFIAGGPNNEQFF. The CDR3 DNA sequence: TGTGCCAGCAGCTTTATAGCGGGGGGGCCGAACAATGAGCAGTTCTTC.

This clone is judged medium-sized. The chain employs TRBV11-3 and TRBJ1-1; D not resolved. Germline CDR1 reads SGHNT; CDR2 reads YENEEA. The CDR3 consists of 14 residues. V was clipped by 2 bases and J by 5 bases, with 12 bases between them. CDR3 DNA: TGTGCCAGCAGCTTAATGTTGGTAGGGACTGAAGCTTTCTTT. Translating it yields CASSLMLVGTEAFF. The complete variable domain, with remaining parts taken from reference TRBV11-3 and TRBJ1-1, reads EAGVVQSPRYKIIEKKQPVAFWCNPISGHNTLYWYLQNLGQGPELLIRYENEEAVDDSQLPKDRFSAERLKGVDSTLKIQPAELGDSAVYLCASSLMLVGTEAFFGQGTRLTVV.

The V and J genes are TRBV19 and TRBJ2-7; 12 bases fit TRBD2. CDR1 is LNHDA, CDR2 SQIVND, per germline (reference sequence). After removal of 6 bases from V and 3 bases from J, the junction contained 9 bases not matched to a gene. The CDR3 spans 16 residues. The CDR3 DNA reads TGTGCCAGTAGCCCGGTGACTAGCGGGGGCATCTACGAGCAGTACTTC. This encodes CASSPVTSGGIYEQYF.

This clone has a handful of counts. This chain links TRBV9 with TRBJ2-6; either TRBD1 or TRBD2 may supply D (6 bases each). Germline values: CDR1 SGDLS, CDR2 YYNGEE. Trimming left V 5 bases short and J 1 base short, with 16 bases between. The CDR3 totals 17 residues. In nucleotides, the CDR3 is TGTGCCAGCAGTCTCAGGGGAGGAGGGTCTGGGGCCAACGTCCTGACTTTC. Protein product: CASSLRGGGSGANVLTF.

The CDR3 nucleotides read TGTGCCAGTCGGGACAGGGACGATGGCTACACCTTC. This encodes CASRDRDDGYTF. The J gene is TRBJ1-2, the V gene TRBV19; 9 bases line up with TRBD1. V trimming: 8 bases; J trimming: 6 bases; junction bases outside the gene matches: 4. The germline gives CDR1 LNHDA, CDR2 SQIVND (reference sequence). The CDR3 totals 12 residues.

The table lists this clone with many counts. This chain links TRBV11-3 with TRBJ2-5, with D possibly TRBD1 on 5 matching bases. The CDR3 sequence is 15 residues long. The germline gives CDR1 SGHNT, CDR2 YENEEA. V was clipped by 1 base and J by 2 bases, with 11 bases between them. The CDR3 nucleotides read TGTGCCAGCAGCTTAGTACCTGACAGACAAGAGACCCAGTACTTC. Translated: CASSLVPDRQETQYF.

At least ten counts were recorded for this clone. The chain links TRBV11-3 to TRBJ1-6, with 7 bases identical to TRBD1. Per the germline V gene, CDR1 is SGHNT and CDR2 is YENEEA. CDR3 size: 15 residues. J gave up 4 bases and V 3 bases, and 3 bases lay outside the gene matches. The CDR3 is CASSFWGQYNSPLHF. The DNA of the CDR3 is TGTGCCAGCAGCTTTTGGGGACAGTATAATTCACCCCTCCACTTT.